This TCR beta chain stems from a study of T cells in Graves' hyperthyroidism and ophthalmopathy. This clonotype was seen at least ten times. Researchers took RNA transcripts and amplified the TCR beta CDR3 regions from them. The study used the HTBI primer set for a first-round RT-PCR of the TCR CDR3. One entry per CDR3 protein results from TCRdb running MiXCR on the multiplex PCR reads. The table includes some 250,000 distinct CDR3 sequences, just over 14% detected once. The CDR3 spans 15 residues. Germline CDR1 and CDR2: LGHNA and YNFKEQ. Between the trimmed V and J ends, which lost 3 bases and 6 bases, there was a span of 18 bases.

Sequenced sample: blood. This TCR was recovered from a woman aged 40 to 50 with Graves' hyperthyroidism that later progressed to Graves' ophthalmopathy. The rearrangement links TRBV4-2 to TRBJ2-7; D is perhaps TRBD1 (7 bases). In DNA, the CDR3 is TGTGCCAGCAGCCAGAGCGACAGGGACTTTTGCGAGCAGTACTTC. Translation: CASSQSDRDFCEQYF.